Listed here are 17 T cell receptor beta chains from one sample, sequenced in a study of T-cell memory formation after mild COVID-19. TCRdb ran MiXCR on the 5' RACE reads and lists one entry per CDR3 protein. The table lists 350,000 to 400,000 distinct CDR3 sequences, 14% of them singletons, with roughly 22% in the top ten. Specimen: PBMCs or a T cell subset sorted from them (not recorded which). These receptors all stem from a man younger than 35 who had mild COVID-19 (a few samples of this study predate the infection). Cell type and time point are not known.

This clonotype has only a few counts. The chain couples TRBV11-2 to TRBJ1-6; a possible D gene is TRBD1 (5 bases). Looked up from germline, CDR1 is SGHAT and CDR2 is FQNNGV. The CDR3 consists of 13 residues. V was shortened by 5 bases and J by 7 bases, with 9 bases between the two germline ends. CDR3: CASSRGTNSPLHF. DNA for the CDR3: TGTGCCAGCAGCCGAGGGACCAATTCACCCCTCCACTTT. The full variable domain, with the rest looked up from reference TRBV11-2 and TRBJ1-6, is EAGVAQSPRYKIIEKRQSVAFWCNPISGHATLYWYQQILGQGPKLLIQFQNNGVVDDSQLPKDRFSAERLKGVDSTLKIQPAKLEDSAVYLCASSRGTNSPLHFGNGTRLTVT.

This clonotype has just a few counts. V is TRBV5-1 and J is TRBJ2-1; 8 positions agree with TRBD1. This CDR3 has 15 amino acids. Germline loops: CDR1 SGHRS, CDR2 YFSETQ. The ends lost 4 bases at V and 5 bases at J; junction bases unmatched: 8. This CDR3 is CASSTGGLRDNEQFF. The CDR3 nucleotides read TGCGCCAGCAGCACAGGGGGGCTTAGGGACAATGAGCAGTTCTTC. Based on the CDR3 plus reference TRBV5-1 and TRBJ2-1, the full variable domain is KAGVTQTPRYLIKTRGQQVTLSCSPISGHRSVSWYQQTPGQGLQFLFEYFSETQRNKGNFPGRFSGRQFSNSRSEMNVSTLELGDSALYLCASSTGGLRDNEQFFGPGTRLTVL.

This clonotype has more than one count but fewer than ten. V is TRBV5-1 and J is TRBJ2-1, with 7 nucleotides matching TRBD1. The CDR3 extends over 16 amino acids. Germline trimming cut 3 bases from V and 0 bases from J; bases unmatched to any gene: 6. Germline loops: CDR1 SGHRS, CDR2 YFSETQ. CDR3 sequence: CASSSGQTSSYNEQFF. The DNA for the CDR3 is TGCGCCAGCAGCTCGGGACAGACGAGCTCCTACAATGAGCAGTTCTTC.

In nucleotides, the CDR3 is TGTGCCAGCATGGACGGCCGCGGGGGCGAGCAGTACTTC. Protein product: CASMDGRGGEQYF. J is TRBJ2-7 and V is TRBV2; 7 bases are a match to TRBD2. Germline V gives CDR1 SNHLY, CDR2 FYNNEI. The CDR3 has 13 residues. V dropped 7 bases and J dropped 6; count of bases not matched to a gene: 9.

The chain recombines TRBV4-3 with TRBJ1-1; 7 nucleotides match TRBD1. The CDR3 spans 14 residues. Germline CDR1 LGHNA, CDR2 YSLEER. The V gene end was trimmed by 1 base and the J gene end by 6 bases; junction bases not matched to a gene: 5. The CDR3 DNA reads TGCGCCAGCAGCCAAGGACAGGGAAGGTCTGAAGCTTTCTTT. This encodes CASSQGQGRSEAFF.

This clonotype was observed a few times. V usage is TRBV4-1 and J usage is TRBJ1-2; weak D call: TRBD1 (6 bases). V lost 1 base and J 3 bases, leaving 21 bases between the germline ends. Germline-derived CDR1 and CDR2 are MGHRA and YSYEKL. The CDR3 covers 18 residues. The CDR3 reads CASSQVEQGTGSHYGYTF. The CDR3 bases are TGCGCCAGCAGCCAAGTGGAACAGGGTACTGGCAGTCACTATGGCTACACCTTC.

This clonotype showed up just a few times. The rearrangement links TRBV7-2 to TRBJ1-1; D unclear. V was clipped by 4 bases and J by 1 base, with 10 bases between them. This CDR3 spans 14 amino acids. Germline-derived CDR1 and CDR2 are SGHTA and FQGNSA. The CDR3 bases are TGTGCCAGCAGCTCCCCCCGAGCGAACACTGAAGCTTTCTTT. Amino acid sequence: CASSSPRANTEAFF.

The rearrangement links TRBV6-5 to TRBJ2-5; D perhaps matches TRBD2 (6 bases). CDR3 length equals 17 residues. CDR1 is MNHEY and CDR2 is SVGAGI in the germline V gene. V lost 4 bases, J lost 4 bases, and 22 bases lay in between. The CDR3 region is CASSSPRSGLPAETQYF. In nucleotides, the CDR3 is TGTGCCAGCAGTTCCCCCCGCTCTGGACTACCGGCAGAGACCCAGTACTTC.

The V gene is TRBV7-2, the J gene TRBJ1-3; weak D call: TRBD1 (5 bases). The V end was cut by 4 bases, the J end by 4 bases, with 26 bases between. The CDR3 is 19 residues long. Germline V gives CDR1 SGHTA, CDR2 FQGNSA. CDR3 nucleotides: TGTGCCAGCAGCTCCAAGCAACCGGGACTTTCCCGGCCAGGAAACACCATATATTTT. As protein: CASSSKQPGLSRPGNTIYF.

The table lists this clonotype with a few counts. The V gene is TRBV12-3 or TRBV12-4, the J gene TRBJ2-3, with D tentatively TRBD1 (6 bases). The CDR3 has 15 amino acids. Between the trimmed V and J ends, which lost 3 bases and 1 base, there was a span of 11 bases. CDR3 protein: CASSLDRTGTDTQYF. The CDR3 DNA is TGTGCCAGCAGTTTGGACCGGACAGGCACAGATACGCAGTATTTT.

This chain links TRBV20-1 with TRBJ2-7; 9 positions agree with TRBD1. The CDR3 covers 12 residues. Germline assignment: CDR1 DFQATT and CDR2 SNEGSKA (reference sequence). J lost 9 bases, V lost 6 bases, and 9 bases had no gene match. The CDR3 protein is CSAMDRGGAQYV. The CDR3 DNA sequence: TGCAGTGCCATGGACAGGGGAGGAGCGCAGTACGTC.

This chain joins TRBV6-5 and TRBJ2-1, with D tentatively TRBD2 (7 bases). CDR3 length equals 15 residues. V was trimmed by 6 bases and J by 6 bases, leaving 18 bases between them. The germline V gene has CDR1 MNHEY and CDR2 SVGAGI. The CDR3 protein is CASRSAGGLGNEQFF. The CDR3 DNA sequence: TGTGCCAGCAGGTCCGCCGGGGGGCTGGGCAATGAGCAGTTCTTC.

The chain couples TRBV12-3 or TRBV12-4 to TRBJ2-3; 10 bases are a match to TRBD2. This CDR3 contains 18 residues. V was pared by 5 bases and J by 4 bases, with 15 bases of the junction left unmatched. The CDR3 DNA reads TGTGCCAGCAGTCGTAGATCACGAGGACTAGCGGTTTCAGATACGCAGTATTTT. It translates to CASSRRSRGLAVSDTQYF.

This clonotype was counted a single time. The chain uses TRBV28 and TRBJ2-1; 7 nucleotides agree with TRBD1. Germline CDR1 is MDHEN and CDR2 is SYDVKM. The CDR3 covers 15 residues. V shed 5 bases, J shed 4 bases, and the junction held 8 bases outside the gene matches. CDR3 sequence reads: CASSLGTAHYNEQFF. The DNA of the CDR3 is TGTGCCAGCAGTCTCGGGACAGCTCATTACAATGAGCAGTTCTTC.

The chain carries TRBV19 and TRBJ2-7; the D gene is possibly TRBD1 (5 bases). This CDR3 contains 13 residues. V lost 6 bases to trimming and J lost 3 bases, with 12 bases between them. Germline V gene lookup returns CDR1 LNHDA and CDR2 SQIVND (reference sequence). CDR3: CASRQKGDYEQYF. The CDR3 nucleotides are TGTGCCAGTAGGCAAAAAGGGGACTACGAGCAGTACTTC.

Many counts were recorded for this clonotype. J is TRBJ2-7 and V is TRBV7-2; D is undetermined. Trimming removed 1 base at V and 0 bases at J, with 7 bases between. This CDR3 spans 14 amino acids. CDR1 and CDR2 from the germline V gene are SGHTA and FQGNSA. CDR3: CASSLGVGSYEQYF. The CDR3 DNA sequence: TGTGCCAGCAGCTTAGGAGTAGGCTCCTACGAGCAGTACTTC. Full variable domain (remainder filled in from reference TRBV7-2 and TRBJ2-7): GAGVSQSPSNKVTEKGKDVELRCDPISGHTALYWYRQSLGQGLEFLIYFQGNSAPDKSGLPSDRFSAERTGGSVSTLTIQRTQQEDSAVYLCASSLGVGSYEQYFGPGTRLTVT.

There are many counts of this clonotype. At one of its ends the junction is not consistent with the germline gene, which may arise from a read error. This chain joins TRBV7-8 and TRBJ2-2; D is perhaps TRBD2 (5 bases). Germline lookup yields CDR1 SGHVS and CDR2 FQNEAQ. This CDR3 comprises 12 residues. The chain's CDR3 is CSAGTNTGELFF. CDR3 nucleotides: TGCTCCGCGGGTACGAACACCGGGGAGCTGTTTTTT.